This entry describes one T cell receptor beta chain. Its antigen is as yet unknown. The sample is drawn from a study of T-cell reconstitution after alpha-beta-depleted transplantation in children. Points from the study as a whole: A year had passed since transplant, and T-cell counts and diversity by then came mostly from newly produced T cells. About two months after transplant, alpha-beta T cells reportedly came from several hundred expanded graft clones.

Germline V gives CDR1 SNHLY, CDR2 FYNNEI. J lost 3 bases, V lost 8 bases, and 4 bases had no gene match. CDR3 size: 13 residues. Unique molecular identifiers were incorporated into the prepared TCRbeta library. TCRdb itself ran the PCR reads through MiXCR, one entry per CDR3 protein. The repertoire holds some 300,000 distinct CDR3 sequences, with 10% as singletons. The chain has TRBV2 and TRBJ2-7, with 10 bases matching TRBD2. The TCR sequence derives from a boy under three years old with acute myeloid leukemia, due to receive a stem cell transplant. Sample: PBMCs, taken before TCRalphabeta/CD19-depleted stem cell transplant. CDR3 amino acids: CASCRTSGYEQYF. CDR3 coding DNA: TGTGCCAGCTGTAGGACTAGCGGCTACGAGCAGTACTTC.